This T cell receptor beta chain derives from a study of molecular identifiers for immune sequencing clone quantification. TCRdb redid the calling of the PCR reads with MiXCR, one entry per CDR3 protein. The sample shows tens of thousands of distinct CDR3 sequences, about 24% of them seen only once. The V and J ends lost 10 bases and 9 bases respectively, with 16 bases between them. CDR3 size: 12 residues. Germline lookup yields CDR1 MDHEN and CDR2 SYDVKM. The chain combines TRBV28 with TRBJ1-5; the D gene is possibly TRBD1 (5 bases). The receptor comes from a human donor in good health. Some libraries in this study had Jurkat cell RNA spiked in. Sequences were obtained from naive CD8+ T cells from blood, with Jurkat cell RNA spiked in. Subset of the sample: FACS-sorted CD8+CD4-CCR7+CD45RA+ naive T cells. This CDR3 reads CATRDGSRPQHF. The CDR3 nucleotides read TGTGCCACCCGGGACGGATCTCGGCCCCAGCATTTT.